This T cell receptor beta chain was sequenced for a study of OX40 agonist ivuxolimab in advanced cancers. Study background: An agonistic anti-OX40 (CD134) antibody, ivuxolimab, was used to treat the patients. Partial responses were seen in three patients, one with hepatocellular carcinoma and two with cutaneous melanoma.

Assay used: immunoSEQ multiplex PCR; TCRdb lists only in-frame clones, some missing. This table has about 50,000 clones, 82% appearing once. This clone was counted a single time. Its antigen remains unknown. This CDR3 comprises 13 residues. After removal of 8 bases from V and 4 bases from J, the junction contained 5 bases not matched to a gene. Germline V lookup: CDR1 KGHSH, CDR2 LQKENI. Points from the study as a whole: Among T cells, CD8+ cells averaged more expanded clones than CD4+ cells. Expansion of clones was among the lowest in partial responders at 0.1-3.0 mg/kg.

The chain uses TRBV18 and TRBJ2-1, with TRBD1 identical over 7 bases. Sequences were derived from CD4+ or CD8+ T cells sorted from blood, sampled in a trial of the OX40 agonist ivuxolimab. The source is an adult with an advanced solid tumor such as melanoma, head and neck, liver or kidney cancer. The CDR3 protein is CASRQGRYNEQFF. CDR3 sequence (DNA): TGTGCCAGCCGACAGGGAAGATACAATGAGCAGTTCTTC.